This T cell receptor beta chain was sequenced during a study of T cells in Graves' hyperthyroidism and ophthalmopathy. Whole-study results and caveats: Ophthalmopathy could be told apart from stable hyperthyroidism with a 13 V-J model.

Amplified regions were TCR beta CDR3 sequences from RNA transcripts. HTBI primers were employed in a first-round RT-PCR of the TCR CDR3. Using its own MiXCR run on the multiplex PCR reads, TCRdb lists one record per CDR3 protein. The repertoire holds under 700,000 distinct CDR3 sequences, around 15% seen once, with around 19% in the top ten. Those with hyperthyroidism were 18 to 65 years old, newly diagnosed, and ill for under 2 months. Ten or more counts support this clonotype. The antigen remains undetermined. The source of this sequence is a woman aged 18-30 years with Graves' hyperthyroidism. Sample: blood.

The CDR3 here is CASSSLEGDSGVYNEQFF. CDR3 in DNA: TGTGCCAGCAGCTCCCTGGAGGGTGATAGCGGAGTTTACAATGAGCAGTTCTTC. The chain has TRBV28 and TRBJ2-1, with D possibly matching TRBD2 (6 bases). V was shortened by 6 bases and J by 4 bases, with 25 bases between the two germline ends. Looked up from germline, CDR1 is MDHEN and CDR2 is SYDVKM. The CDR3 runs 18 residues.